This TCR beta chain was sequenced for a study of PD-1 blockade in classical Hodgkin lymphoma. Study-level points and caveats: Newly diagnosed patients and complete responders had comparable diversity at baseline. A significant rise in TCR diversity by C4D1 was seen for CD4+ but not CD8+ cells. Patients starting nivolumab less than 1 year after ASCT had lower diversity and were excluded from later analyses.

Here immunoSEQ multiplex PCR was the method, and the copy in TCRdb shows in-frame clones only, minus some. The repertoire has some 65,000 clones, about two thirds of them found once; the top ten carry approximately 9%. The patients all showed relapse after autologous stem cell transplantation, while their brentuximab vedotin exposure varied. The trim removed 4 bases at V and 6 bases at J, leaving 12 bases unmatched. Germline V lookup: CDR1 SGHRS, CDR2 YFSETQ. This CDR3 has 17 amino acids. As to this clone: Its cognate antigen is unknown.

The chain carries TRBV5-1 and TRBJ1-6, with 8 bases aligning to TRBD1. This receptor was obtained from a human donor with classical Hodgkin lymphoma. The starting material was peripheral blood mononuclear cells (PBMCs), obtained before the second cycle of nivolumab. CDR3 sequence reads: CASSPAGQGGFNSPLHF. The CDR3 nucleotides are TGCGCCAGCAGCCCCGCCGGACAGGGCGGCTTTAATTCACCCCTCCACTTT.